This TCR beta chain was captured in a study of a mutant IDH1 vaccine in newly diagnosed glioma. The time point is: week 23, last vaccination. Every single dose of the vaccine, 300 ug of mutant IDH1 20-mer peptide, came with topical imiquimod. The V and J ends lost 2 bases and 1 base, in that order; junction bases with no gene match: 12. This CDR3 is 20 amino acids long. Germline assignment: CDR1 SGHRS and CDR2 YFSETQ. TCRdb's table, derived via immunoSEQ multiplex PCR, lists solely in-frame clones and lacks some. The sample holds roughly 19,000 clones; roughly four fifths are singletons and the top ten take approximately 13%. Note on this clone: Its antigen is unknown.

The receptor was derived from a man aged 25 to 45 with glioma. Here the sequenced sample was PBMCs, taken from a glioma patient whose treatment included an IDH1 peptide vaccine. The chain carries TRBV5-1 and TRBJ2-3; 14 bases agree with TRBD2. The CDR3 bases are TGCGCCAGCAGCTTCCTACCCGGGACTAGCGGGAGCGGGGGCACAGATACGCAGTATTTT. Its translation: CASSFLPGTSGSGGTDTQYF.